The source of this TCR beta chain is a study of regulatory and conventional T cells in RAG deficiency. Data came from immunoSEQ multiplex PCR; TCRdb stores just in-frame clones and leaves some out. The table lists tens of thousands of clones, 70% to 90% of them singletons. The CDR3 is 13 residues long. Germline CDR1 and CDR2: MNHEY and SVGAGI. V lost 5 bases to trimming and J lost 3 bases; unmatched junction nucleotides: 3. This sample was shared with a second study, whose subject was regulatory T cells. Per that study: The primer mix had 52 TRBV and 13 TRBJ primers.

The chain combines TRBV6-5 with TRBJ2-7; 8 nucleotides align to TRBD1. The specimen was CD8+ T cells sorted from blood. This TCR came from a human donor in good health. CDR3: CASSRTGNYEQYF. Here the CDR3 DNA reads TGTGCCAGCAGTCGGACAGGGAACTACGAGCAGTACTTC.